This paragraph reports one T cell receptor beta chain. The CDR3 is 14 residues long. Per the germline V gene, CDR1 is SNHLY and CDR2 is FYNNEI. With 11 bases clipped from V and 1 base from J, the junction kept 8 bases outside the gene matches. The sample is drawn from a study of blood T cell repertoires in COVID-19. Sequencing was performed with immunoSEQ multiplex PCR; in TCRdb, only in-frame clones are kept and a portion is missing. In the table there are about half a million clones, 70% to 90% of which are singletons. The chain joins TRBV2 to TRBJ1-1; 9 bases fit TRBD1. Sequencing was performed on peripheral blood. The receptor was isolated from a human donor in a cohort sampled during active COVID-19. The DNA for the CDR3 is TGTGCCGGGAAACAGGGGGCGCGGAACACTGAAGCTTTCTTT. Amino acids: CAGKQGARNTEAFF.